Sequencing of this T cell receptor beta chain was carried out in a study of blood T cell repertoires in COVID-19. Libraries were prepared by immunoSEQ multiplex PCR; TCRdb keeps only in-frame clonotypes and omits some of them. The sample contains about 440,000 clones, approximately 88% of which appear only once. Enrollment of patients from Seattle took place during active infection, with longitudinal follow-up. Trimming took off 6 bases at V and 11 bases at J, with 20 bases between the two ends. The CDR3 has 14 residues. Looked up from germline, CDR1 is SNHLY and CDR2 is FYNNEI. The genes are TRBV2 and TRBJ1-5; possibly TRBD1 for D (6 bases). The sequence derives from a woman in her forties or fifties with COVID-19, enrolled during active disease. Material for sequencing was peripheral blood. The CDR3 sequence is CASSQRWGPQAQHF. In DNA, the CDR3 is TGTGCCAGCAGCCAAAGATGGGGGCCCCAGGCCCAGCATTTT.